The clone carrying this T cell receptor beta chain was seen more than once but under ten times. The data stem from a study of identical twins. V lost 1 base to trimming and J lost 1 base, with 7 bases between them. Germline CDR1 LNHNV, CDR2 YYDKDF (reference sequence). CDR3 length: 14 residues. MiXCR, run by TCRdb on the 5' RACE reads, gives a single entry per CDR3 protein. This sample yields 300,000 to 400,000 distinct CDR3 sequences, of which 9% to 10% are seen a single time; 8% to 10% belongs to the top ten. The chain is built from TRBV15 and TRBJ2-5; no reliable D call. The TCR comes from a woman aged 45-65 years in good health. The sequenced sample was naive T cells sorted from blood. The CDR3 sequence: CATSRAPSQETQYF. The CDR3 DNA follows: TGTGCCACCAGCAGAGCCCCCTCCCAAGAGACCCAGTACTTC.